This T cell receptor (beta chain) originates from a study of Graves' ophthalmopathy and Graves' hyperthyroidism. Amplification targeted the TCR beta CDR3 regions, with RNA transcripts as the source material. HTBI-primed first-round RT-PCR preceded second-round multiplex PCR. MiXCR was run by TCRdb on the multiplex PCR reads, yielding one entry per CDR3 protein. This sample has about 740,000 distinct CDR3 sequences, with around 40% found just once. Trimming took 10 bases from V and 3 from J, leaving 21 bases between them. This CDR3 has 15 residues. Germline V gene data show CDR1 as ENHRY and CDR2 as SYGVKD. Remarks on this clonotype: What it binds is unknown.

General study results and limits: Clonotypes were expanded in thyroid at above 0.001 frequency, and most also appeared in blood. Ophthalmopathy could be told apart from stable hyperthyroidism by a 13-signature model (about 90% sensitivity, roughly 81% specificity). The model achieved 70.59% sensitivity and around 72% specificity for ophthalmopathy progression.

The V call is TRBV10-3, the J call TRBJ1-2, with D possibly being TRBD1 (6 bases). Sequenced: peripheral blood. The sequence derives from an adult man with Graves' ophthalmopathy. The CDR3 reads CATKDRDTGDYGYTF. The CDR3 DNA reads TGTGCCACAAAGGATAGGGACACTGGGGACTATGGCTACACCTTC.